One sample yielded the 28 T cell receptor beta chains listed below, sequenced in a study of prognosis after radiotherapy for stage I lung cancer. Two-round multiplex PCR, the amplification method, yielded TCR beta CDR3 from genomic DNA. Primers (each specific to one TRBV or TRBJ gene) were used in first-round PCR. TCRdb used MiXCR to reprocess the multiplex PCR reads, holding one entry per CDR3 protein. The sample comprises 11,000 to 15,000 distinct CDR3 sequences, 25% to 30% of which are singletons, and about an eighth rests with the top ten. The sample here was PBMCs, taken before or after stereotactic body radiation therapy (not recorded which). All receptors derive from a donor aged 50 or older with non-small cell lung cancer.

This clonotype was seen repeatedly, ten times or more. A read error is possible here, since a much larger clone lies one base away. The genes are TRBV6-1 and TRBJ1-1, with D possibly TRBD1 on 6 matching bases. CDR1 is MNHNS and CDR2 is SASEGT in the germline V gene. The CDR3 is 15 residues long. V lost 6 bases, J lost 1 base, and 15 bases lay in between. The CDR3 here is CASSQYREANTEAFF. CDR3 bases: TGTGCCAGCAGCCAATACAGGGAGGCGAACACTGAAGCTTTCTTT.

As for this clonotype: A read error is the likely source, as a far larger clone sits one nucleotide away. The chain recombines TRBV6-8 with TRBJ2-3; D gene unclear. The CDR3 totals 14 residues. Germline V gene sequence: CDR1 MNHGY, CDR2 SAAAGT. Trimming pared 2 bases from V and 1 base from J, leaving 7 bases between. CDR3 bases: TGTGCCAGCAGTTACAAGGTCGGCACAGATACGCAGTATTTT. Translating it yields CASSYKVGTDTQYF.

This clonotype is classed as medium-sized. This chain connects TRBV5-8 to TRBJ2-7; TRBD1 matches at 7 bases. The V and J ends lost 4 bases and 0 bases, in that order; junction bases with no gene match: 7. This CDR3 spans 15 amino acids. Looked up from germline, CDR1 is SGHTS and CDR2 is YDEGEE. The CDR3 reads CASSVRQGSSYEQYF. CDR3 nucleotides: TGTGCCAGCAGCGTCCGACAGGGTAGCTCCTACGAGCAGTACTTC.

Note on this clonotype: With a far larger clone one base away, a read error is the likely cause. The rearrangement links TRBV7-2 to TRBJ2-1; possible D gene TRBD1, 5 bases. V was shortened by 5 bases and J by 6 bases, with 14 bases between the two germline ends. Germline V gene sequence: CDR1 SGHTA, CDR2 FQGNSA. This CDR3 region has 14 residues. The CDR3 nucleotides are TGTGCCAGCAGCCCAGATCAGGGTGCCAATGAGCAGTTCTTC. Translation: CASSPDQGANEQFF.

This clonotype was observed at least ten times. This sequence may be a read error, since a much larger clone differs from it by one base. The chain combines TRBV5-1 with TRBJ1-2; D gene unclear. In germline, CDR1 is SGHRS, CDR2 YFSETQ. This CDR3 contains 12 residues. The CDR3 region is CVTFDGLYGYTF. CDR3 DNA: TGCGTCACCTTCGACGGACTCTATGGCTACACCTTC. The variable domain in full, with the rest retrieved from reference TRBV5-1 and TRBJ1-2, is KAGVTQTPRYLIKTRGQQVTLSCSPISGHRSVSWYQQTPGQGLQFLFEYFSETQRNKGNFPGRFSGRQFSNSRSEMNVSTLELGDSALYLCVTFDGLYGYTFGSGTRLTVV.

Sample share makes this clonotype medium-sized. This chain joins TRBV6-1 and TRBJ1-3; D ambiguous. This CDR3 comprises 14 residues. Trimming removed 1 base from V and 0 bases from J, with 4 bases in between. Germline CDR1 and CDR2: MNHNS and SASEGT. For the CDR3, the DNA is TGTGCCAGCAGTGAAGGGAACTCTGGAAACACCATATATTTT. Translating it yields CASSEGNSGNTIYF.

This clonotype was recorded many times. The CDR3 spells CASSPETSGGQEQFF. CDR3 in DNA: TGTGCCAGCAGCCCCGAGACTAGCGGGGGACAGGAGCAGTTCTTC. The rearrangement links TRBV11-2 to TRBJ2-1, with TRBD2 matching 12 bases. Germline CDR1 SGHAT, CDR2 FQNNGV. Germline trimming cut 5 bases from V and 10 bases from J; bases unmatched to any gene: 9. The CDR3 covers 15 residues.

This clonotype was observed many times. The V and J genes are TRBV4-1 and TRBJ1-1; tentatively, D is TRBD1 (6 bases). Germline V gene lookup returns CDR1 MGHRA and CDR2 YSYEKL. The CDR3 contains 13 residues. V was cut by 5 bases and J by 7 bases, with 14 bases left in between. The CDR3 protein is CASSEGGAIEAFF. CDR3 bases: TGCGCCAGCAGCGAGGGGGGGGCCATTGAAGCTTTCTTT.

This clonotype appeared many times. This chain links TRBV2 with TRBJ2-7, with D hard to call. The V end was cut by 2 bases, the J end by 4 bases, with 3 bases between. This CDR3 region has 11 residues. Germline V gene sequence: CDR1 SNHLY, CDR2 FYNNEI. Here the CDR3 reads CASSERYEQYF. The CDR3, as DNA: TGTGCCAGCAGTGAAAGGTACGAGCAGTACTTC. Full variable domain (outside the CDR3, taken from reference TRBV2 and TRBJ2-7): EPEVTQTPSHQVTQMGQEVILRCVPISNHLYFYWYRQILGQKVEFLVSFYNNEISEKSEIFDDQFSVERPDGSNFTLKIRSTKLEDSAMYFCASSERYEQYFGPGTRLTVT.

As for this clonotype: Given a far larger clone just one base away, this is likely a sequencing read error. This rearrangement joins TRBV6-8 to TRBJ1-6; no definite D call. Germline V gene data show CDR1 as MNHGY and CDR2 as SAAAGT. With 3 bases removed from V and 5 bases from J, the gap between germline ends came to 8 bases. The CDR3 consists of 14 residues. CDR3 DNA: TGTGCCAGCAGTTATGCATGGAATAATTCACCCCTCCACTTT. Residues: CASSYAWNNSPLHF.

This clonotype was counted ten times or more. The genes are TRBV5-6 and TRBJ2-7; D gene uncertain. CDR3 length: 14 residues. Germline CDR1 SGHDT, CDR2 YYEEEE. Trimming shortened V by 3 bases and J by 0 bases, and 10 bases separated the two germline ends. Here the CDR3 DNA reads TGTGCCAGCAGCTCCATGATCAGCTCCTACGAGCAGTACTTC. This gives the protein CASSSMISSYEQYF.

This clonotype was counted ten times or more. The V call is TRBV5-1, the J call TRBJ2-1; no definite D call. The CDR3 is 13 residues long. Germline-derived CDR1 and CDR2 are SGHRS and YFSETQ. V lost 1 base and J lost 4, with 6 bases in between. The CDR3 bases are TGCGCCAGCAGCTTGTTCCGTTACAATGAGCAGTTCTTC. Protein product: CASSLFRYNEQFF. The full variable domain, with the rest looked up from reference TRBV5-1 and TRBJ2-1, is KAGVTQTPRYLIKTRGQQVTLSCSPISGHRSVSWYQQTPGQGLQFLFEYFSETQRNKGNFPGRFSGRQFSNSRSEMNVSTLELGDSALYLCASSLFRYNEQFFGPGTRLTVL.

This clonotype rates as medium-sized. V is TRBV7-9 and J is TRBJ2-3, with D unclear. CDR3 length: 16 amino acids. CDR1 is SEHNR and CDR2 is FQNEAQ in the germline V gene (reference sequence). The V gene lost 8 bases and the J gene lost 0 bases, with 18 bases spanning the gap. This chain's CDR3 is CASRHRGTPSTDTQYF. The CDR3 nucleotides are TGTGCCAGCCGCCACAGAGGCACCCCAAGCACAGATACGCAGTATTTT.

This clonotype rates as medium-sized. V and J are TRBV28 and TRBJ1-2; no definite D call. The CDR3 sequence is 13 residues long. The V gene's germline CDR1 is MDHEN and CDR2 SYDVKM. V was trimmed by 11 bases and J by 3 bases, leaving 16 bases between them. The CDR3 DNA reads TGTGCCTGTGAACGTGCGGTAGACTATGGCTACACCTTC. Residues: CACERAVDYGYTF.

Note on this clonotype: This likely traces to a read error, being one base from a far larger clone. J is TRBJ1-2 and V is TRBV6-4, with D perhaps TRBD1 (5 bases). The CDR3 is 15 amino acids. Trimming removed 10 bases from V and 4 bases from J, with 22 bases in between. CDR1 and CDR2 (germline): MRHNA, SNTAGT. The CDR3 DNA is TGTGCCATCAACCCCGGGCAGGGTTACCTCTATGGCTACACCTTC. Its protein is CAINPGQGYLYGYTF.

Concerning this clonotype: This could be a read error, since a much larger clone is one nucleotide away. V and J are TRBV20-1 and TRBJ1-2, with D perhaps matching TRBD1 (6 bases). CDR1 is DFQATT and CDR2 is SNEGSKA in the germline V gene (reference sequence). With 1 base removed from V and 8 bases from J, the gap between germline ends came to 14 bases. The length of the CDR3 is 13 residues. The CDR3 sequence: CSARVRTVGGYTF. In nucleotides, the CDR3 is TGCAGTGCTAGAGTTAGGACAGTGGGGGGCTACACCTTC.

This clonotype is deemed medium-sized (0.01 to 0.1%). V gene TRBV12-3 or TRBV12-4 combines with J gene TRBJ1-5, with 7 positions matching TRBD1. The CDR3 length is 15 residues. V dropped 3 bases and J dropped 4; count of bases not matched to a gene: 6. The CDR3 region is CASSFADRENQPQHF. The CDR3 DNA is TGTGCCAGCAGTTTTGCCGACAGGGAGAATCAGCCCCAGCATTTT.

In this sample, this clonotype turned up once. With a far larger clone one base away, a read error is the likely cause. As DNA, the CDR3 is TGCGCCAGCAAGCTTGGACATGGAGCGGATAATTCACCCCTCCACTTT. It yields the protein CASKLGHGADNSPLHF. This rearrangement joins TRBV28 to TRBJ1-6; possible D gene TRBD1, 5 bases. The CDR3 covers 16 residues. The germline V gene has CDR1 MDHEN and CDR2 SYDVKM.

This clonotype was seen only once. The chain links TRBV6-1 to TRBJ2-7; either TRBD1 or TRBD2 may supply D (5 bases each). CDR1 is MNHNS and CDR2 is SASEGT in the germline V gene. This CDR3 has 14 amino acids. Trimming pared 8 bases from V and 4 bases from J, leaving 18 bases between. CDR3 DNA: TGTGCCAGCTTGCACGTGGCCGAGGGGTACGAGCAGTACTTC. Protein: CASLHVAEGYEQYF.

Many counts were recorded for this clonotype. V usage is TRBV6-1 and J usage is TRBJ1-3, with TRBD1 as a possible D gene (6 bases). This CDR3 contains 15 residues. V was cut by 10 bases and J by 0 bases, with 16 bases left in between. Germline V gene data show CDR1 as MNHNS and CDR2 as SASEGT. In DNA form, the CDR3 reads TGTGCCACCCTTCCTACAGGGAGCTCTGGAAACACCATATATTTT. It is translated as CATLPTGSSGNTIYF.

With regard to this clonotype: A read error likely explains this, since a far larger clone differs by one base. The V call is TRBV6-4, the J call TRBJ2-2, with TRBD1 matching 7 bases. The CDR3 extends over 15 amino acids. Germline-derived CDR1 and CDR2 are MRHNA and SNTAGT. Unmatched junction bases numbered 11, after V lost 6 bases and J lost 7 bases. The DNA for the CDR3 is TGTGCCAGCAGGACAGGGTACGAAGGCCACGGGGAGCTGTTTTTT. This translates into CASRTGYEGHGELFF.

This clonotype has ten or more counts. The chain uses TRBV20-1 and TRBJ1-6, with D possibly TRBD1 on 6 matching bases. Germline values: CDR1 DFQATT, CDR2 SNEGSKA (reference sequence). There are 16 residues in the CDR3. V was pared by 3 bases and J by 4 bases, with 16 bases between. The DNA of the CDR3 is TGCAGTGCTAGGGACGGTAGAGGGGGATATAATTCACCCCTCCACTTT. Translating gives CSARDGRGGYNSPLHF.

There are a few counts of this clonotype. At one of its ends the junction is not consistent with the germline gene, which may arise from a read error. The gene calls are TRBV20-1 and TRBJ2-7; D is unclear. In germline, CDR1 is DFQATT, CDR2 SNEGSKA (reference sequence). This CDR3 region has 14 residues. In DNA, the CDR3 is TGCAGTTCAAAGCCAGCGATCAACTTCTACGAGCAGTGCTTC. Translated, it gives CSSKPAINFYEQCF.

This clonotype was seen ten or more times. This chain joins TRBV7-8 and TRBJ2-7; D might be TRBD1 (5 bases). The V and J ends lost 5 bases and 0 bases respectively, with 11 bases between them. The CDR3 covers 14 residues. Germline lookup yields CDR1 SGHVS and CDR2 FQNEAQ. CDR3 sequence (DNA): TGTGCCAGCAGCCTAGACAGCTACTCCTACGAGCAGTACTTC. Translation: CASSLDSYSYEQYF.

In its sample, this clonotype ranks as medium-sized. The chain is built from TRBV19 and TRBJ2-1; perhaps D is TRBD1 or TRBD2 (6 bases each). The CDR3 covers 17 residues. Germline V gene lookup returns CDR1 LNHDA and CDR2 SQIVND (reference sequence). V was pared by 6 bases and J by 2 bases, with 20 bases between. CDR3 amino acids: CASSSSRGPLAYNEQFF. The CDR3 DNA reads as TGTGCCAGTAGCTCATCCCGGGGGCCCCTGGCCTACAATGAGCAGTTCTTC.

Remarks on this clonotype: Since a far larger clone is one base different, this is likely a read error. The chain joins TRBV6-9 to TRBJ1-1; TRBD1 is a possible D gene (5 bases). Germline values: CDR1 MNHGY, CDR2 SVAAGI. The CDR3 consists of 13 residues. The CDR3 nucleotides read TGTGCCTGCAGTTCCAAAGGGGCCACTGAAGCTTTCTTT. It codes for CACSSKGATEAFF.

In regard to this clonotype: Compared with germline, one end of the junction differs, possibly owing to a read error. The chain joins TRBV7-2 to TRBJ1-2, with D hard to call. CDR1 and CDR2 from the germline V gene are SGHTA and FQGNSA. CDR3 size: 12 residues. In nucleotides, the CDR3 is TGTGCCAGCAGCTCTAGACGGTATGGCTACACATTC. Translating it yields CASSSRRYGYTF. Supplemented by reference TRBV7-2 and TRBJ1-2, the full variable domain reads GAGVSQSPSNKVTEKGKDVELRCDPISGHTALYWYRQSLGQGLEFLIYFQGNSAPDKSGLPSDRFSAERTGGSVSTLTIQRTQQEDSAVYLCASSSRRYGYTFGSGTRLTVV.

This clonotype was counted between two and nine times. V usage is TRBV30 and J usage is TRBJ1-2; TRBD1 is a possible D gene (6 bases). The CDR3 consists of 13 residues. Between the trimmed V and J ends, which lost 3 bases and 4 bases, there was a span of 12 bases. Per germline, CDR1 GTSNPN and CDR2 SVGIG (reference sequence). CDR3 DNA: TGTGCCTGGAGACGGGGGCTCCTCTATGGCTACACCTTC. This gives the protein CAWRRGLLYGYTF.